This TCR beta chain was recorded in a study of T cells in localized non-small cell lung cancer. General study points: Paired adjacent lung recovered a median approximately 57 of the top 100 tumor clones.

The ends were cut back, 5 bases at V and 12 bases at J, with 12 bases in the middle. Germline V CDR1 and CDR2: SNHLY, FYNNEI. The CDR3 totals 11 residues. The assay was immunoSEQ multiplex PCR, and TCRdb's table has in-frame clones only and misses some. The table shows 90,000 to 95,000 clones, with around 90% occurring only once. This clone has a handful of counts. As yet, its antigen is unknown. The receptor was derived from a woman aged 40-69 years with stage II squamous cell lung carcinoma. This chain links TRBV2 with TRBJ2-3, with unresolved D. Specimen: PBMCs, collected before any cancer treatment. The CDR3 loop is CASSIIIRQYF. DNA for the CDR3: TGTGCCAGCAGTATCATAATACGACAGTATTTT. The full variable domain, its missing parts supplied by reference TRBV2 and TRBJ2-3, is EPEVTQTPSHQVTQMGQEVILRCVPISNHLYFYWYRQILGQKVEFLVSFYNNEISEKSEIFDDQFSVERPDGSNFTLKIRSTKLEDSAMYFCASSIIIRQYFGPGTRLTVL.